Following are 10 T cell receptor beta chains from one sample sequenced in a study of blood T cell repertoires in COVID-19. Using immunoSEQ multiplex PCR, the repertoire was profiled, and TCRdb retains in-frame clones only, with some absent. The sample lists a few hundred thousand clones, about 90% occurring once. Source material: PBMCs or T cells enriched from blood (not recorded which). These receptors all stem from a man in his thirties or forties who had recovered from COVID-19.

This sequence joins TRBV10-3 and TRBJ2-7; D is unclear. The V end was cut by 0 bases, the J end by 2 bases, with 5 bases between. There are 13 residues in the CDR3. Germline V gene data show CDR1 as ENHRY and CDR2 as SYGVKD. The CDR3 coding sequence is TGTGCCATCAGTGAGTCGAACACCTACGAGCAGTACTTC. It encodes CAISESNTYEQYF.

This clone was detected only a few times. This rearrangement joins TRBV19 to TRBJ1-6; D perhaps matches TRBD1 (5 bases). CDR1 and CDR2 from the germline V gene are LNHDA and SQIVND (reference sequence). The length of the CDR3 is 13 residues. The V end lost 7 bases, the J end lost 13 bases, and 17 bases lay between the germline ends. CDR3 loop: CASITTGGGPLHF. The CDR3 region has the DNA TGTGCCAGTATTACTACCGGTGGGGGGCCCCTCCACTTT.

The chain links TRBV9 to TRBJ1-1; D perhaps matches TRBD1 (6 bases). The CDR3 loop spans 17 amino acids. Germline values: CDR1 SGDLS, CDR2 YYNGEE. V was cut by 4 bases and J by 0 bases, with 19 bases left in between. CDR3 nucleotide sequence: TGTGCCAGCAGCCAGATCTCAGGGGATAGTATGAACACTGAAGCTTTCTTT. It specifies CASSQISGDSMNTEAFF.

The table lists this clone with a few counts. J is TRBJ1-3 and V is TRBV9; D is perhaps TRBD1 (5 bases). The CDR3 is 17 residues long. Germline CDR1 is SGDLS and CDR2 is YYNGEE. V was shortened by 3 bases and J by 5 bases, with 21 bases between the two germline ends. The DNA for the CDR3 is TGTGCCAGCAGCGGCGAGGACACGGAAAGGACCCGAAACACCATATATTTT. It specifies CASSGEDTERTRNTIYF.

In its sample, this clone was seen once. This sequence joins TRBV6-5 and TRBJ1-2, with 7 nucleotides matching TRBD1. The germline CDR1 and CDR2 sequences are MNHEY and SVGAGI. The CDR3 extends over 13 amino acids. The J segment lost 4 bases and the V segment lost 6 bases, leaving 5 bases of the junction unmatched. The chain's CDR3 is CASSLGQVYGYTF. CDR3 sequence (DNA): TGTGCCAGCAGCTTAGGACAGGTCTATGGCTACACCTTC.

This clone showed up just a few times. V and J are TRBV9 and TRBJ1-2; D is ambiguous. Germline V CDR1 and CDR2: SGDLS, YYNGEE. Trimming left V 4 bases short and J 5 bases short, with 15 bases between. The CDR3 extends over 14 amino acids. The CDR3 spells CASSPREARYGYTF. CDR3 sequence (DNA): TGTGCCAGCAGCCCCCGGGAGGCACGTTATGGCTACACCTTC.

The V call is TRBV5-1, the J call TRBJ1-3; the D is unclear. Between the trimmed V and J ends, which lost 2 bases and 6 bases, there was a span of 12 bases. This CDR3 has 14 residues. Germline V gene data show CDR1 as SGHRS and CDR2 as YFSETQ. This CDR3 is CASSLSTVENTIYF. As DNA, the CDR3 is TGCGCCAGCAGCTTAAGTACGGTAGAAAACACCATATATTTT. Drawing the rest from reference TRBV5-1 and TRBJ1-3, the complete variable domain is KAGVTQTPRYLIKTRGQQVTLSCSPISGHRSVSWYQQTPGQGLQFLFEYFSETQRNKGNFPGRFSGRQFSNSRSEMNVSTLELGDSALYLCASSLSTVENTIYFGEGSWLTVV.

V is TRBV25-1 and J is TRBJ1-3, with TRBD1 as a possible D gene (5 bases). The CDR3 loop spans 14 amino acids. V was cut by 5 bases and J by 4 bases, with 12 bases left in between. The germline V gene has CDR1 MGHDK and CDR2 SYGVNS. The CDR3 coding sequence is TGTGCCAGCAGTCCTCGGGGGAGAGGAAACACCATATATTTT. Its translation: CASSPRGRGNTIYF. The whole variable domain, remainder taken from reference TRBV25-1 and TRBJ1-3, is EADIYQTPRYLVIGTGKKITLECSQTMGHDKMYWYQQDPGMELHLIHYSYGVNSTEKGDLSSESTVSRIRTEHFPLTLESARPSHTSQYLCASSPRGRGNTIYFGEGSWLTVV.

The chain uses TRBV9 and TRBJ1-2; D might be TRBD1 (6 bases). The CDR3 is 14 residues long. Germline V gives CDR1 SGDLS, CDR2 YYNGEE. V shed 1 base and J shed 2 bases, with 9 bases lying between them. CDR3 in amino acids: CASSVNRGNYGYTF. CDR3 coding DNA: TGTGCCAGCAGCGTAAATAGGGGGAACTATGGCTACACCTTC.

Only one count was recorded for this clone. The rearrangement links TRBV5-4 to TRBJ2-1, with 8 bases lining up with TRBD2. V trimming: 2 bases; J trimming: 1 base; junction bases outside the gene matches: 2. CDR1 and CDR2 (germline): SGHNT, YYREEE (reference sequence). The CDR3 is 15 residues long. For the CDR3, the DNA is TGTGCCAGCAGCTTCGGGGGGGGATCCTACAATGAGCAGTTCTTC. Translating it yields CASSFGGGSYNEQFF.